The 9 T cell receptor beta chains in this list originate from one sample, sequenced in a study of blood T cell repertoires in COVID-19. Repertoires were generated with immunoSEQ multiplex PCR, while TCRdb's copy carries only in-frame clones and drops some. The sample records roughly 110,000 clones, roughly two thirds being singletons. The sample taken for sequencing was peripheral blood. The receptors were sampled from a human donor with acute or convalescent COVID-19. The donor label of this sample is uncertain.

The rearrangement joins TRBV7-9 to TRBJ2-2; a weak D match, TRBD1 (5 bases). CDR1 SEHNR and CDR2 FQNEAQ come from the germline V gene (reference sequence). The CDR3 length is 12 residues. Trimming removed 6 bases at V and 5 bases at J, with 7 bases between. CDR3 bases: TGTGCCAGCAGTCCAGGGACCGGGGAGCTGTTTTTT. Translated: CASSPGTGELFF.

The V gene is TRBV18, the J gene TRBJ1-6, with 7 nucleotides matching TRBD1. J gave up 10 bases and V 3 bases, and 9 bases lay outside the gene matches. The CDR3 covers 15 residues. Germline V lookup: CDR1 KGHSH, CDR2 LQKENI. The CDR3 DNA follows: TGTGCCAGCTCACCCGCAGGGGGAATCCGATCACCCCTCCACTTT. Its protein product is CASSPAGGIRSPLHF.

The rearrangement joins TRBV5-1 to TRBJ2-3, with 7 nucleotides matching TRBD1. CDR3 size: 14 residues. Germline V gene lookup returns CDR1 SGHRS and CDR2 YFSETQ. The V gene end was trimmed by 4 bases and the J gene end by 4 bases; junction bases not matched to a gene: 6. Here the CDR3 DNA reads TGCGCCAGCAGCCCGGCTACAGGGGCAGATACGCAGTATTTT. Protein product: CASSPATGADTQYF.

The J gene is TRBJ2-7, the V gene TRBV29-1; 10 bases match TRBD1. This CDR3 spans 14 amino acids. Trimming cost V 2 bases and J 4 bases; bases outside gene matches: 5. Germline CDR1 SQVTM, CDR2 ANQGSEA. The CDR3 spells CSVEHGQGGYEQYF. The CDR3 nucleotides are TGCAGCGTTGAACACGGACAGGGGGGTTACGAGCAGTACTTC.

V gene TRBV6-5 combines with J gene TRBJ2-5; D is possibly TRBD2 (5 bases). V was cut by 5 bases and J by 5 bases, with 15 bases left in between. Germline loops: CDR1 MNHEY, CDR2 SVGAGI. The CDR3 is 14 residues long. CDR3 nucleotide sequence: TGTGCCAGCAGTCCCCCTGGGAGTCGGGAGACCCAGTACTTC. It translates to CASSPPGSRETQYF.

This sequence joins TRBV27 and TRBJ1-2, with 7 bases aligning to TRBD1. The CDR3 loop spans 15 amino acids. Germline values: CDR1 MNHEY, CDR2 SMNVEV (reference sequence). V dropped 6 bases and J dropped 4; count of bases not matched to a gene: 11. The CDR3 loop reads CASREFAQGSYGYTF. As DNA, the CDR3 is TGTGCCAGCAGGGAATTCGCACAGGGGAGCTATGGCTACACCTTC.

The chain combines TRBV9 with TRBJ2-2, with 9 bases fitting TRBD1. This CDR3 contains 16 residues. Per germline, CDR1 SGDLS and CDR2 YYNGEE. After removal of 3 bases from V and 6 bases from J, the junction contained 9 bases not matched to a gene. CDR3 in DNA: TGTGCCAGCAGCGCGACAGGGGGGGGCTCCCCCGGGGAGCTGTTTTTT. Its translation: CASSATGGGSPGELFF.

This clone was seen just once. The chain employs TRBV30 and TRBJ1-6; D unclear. Germline CDR1 reads GTSNPN; CDR2 reads SVGIG (reference sequence). V lost 5 bases to trimming and J lost 8 bases, with 16 bases between them. CDR3 length equals 14 residues. Here the CDR3 DNA reads TGTGCCTGGCAGGACTCCGGGGTCTATTCACCCCTCCACTTT. Its protein is CAWQDSGVYSPLHF.

The chain carries TRBV29-1 and TRBJ2-3, with D maybe TRBD2 (6 bases). Trimming took off 4 bases at V and 2 bases at J, with 13 bases between the two ends. The CDR3 consists of 14 residues. The germline gives CDR1 SQVTM, CDR2 ANQGSEA. CDR3 in amino acids: CSVVDGGFTDTQYF. In nucleotides, the CDR3 is TGCAGCGTTGTGGACGGGGGATTCACAGATACGCAGTATTTT.